Only a few counts were recorded for the clone carrying this T cell receptor beta chain. TCRdb redid the calling of the 5' RACE reads with MiXCR, one entry per CDR3 protein. The sample contains approximately 500,000 distinct CDR3 sequences, approximately 23% of which appear only once. The data were taken from a study of T-cell memory formation after mild COVID-19. The ends lost 2 bases at V and 3 bases at J; junction bases unmatched: 20. The CDR3 contains 20 residues. This clonotype was sampled from an adult woman who had mild COVID-19 (a few samples of this study predate the infection). Cell type and time point are not known. The V and J genes are TRBV12-3 or TRBV12-4 and TRBJ2-7, with 9 bases identical to TRBD1. The sample was PBMCs or a T cell subset sorted from them (not recorded which). CDR3 residues: CASSLSMDRGFGGWFYEQYF. For the CDR3, the DNA is TGTGCCAGCAGTTTATCCATGGACAGGGGTTTTGGGGGGTGGTTCTACGAGCAGTACTTC.